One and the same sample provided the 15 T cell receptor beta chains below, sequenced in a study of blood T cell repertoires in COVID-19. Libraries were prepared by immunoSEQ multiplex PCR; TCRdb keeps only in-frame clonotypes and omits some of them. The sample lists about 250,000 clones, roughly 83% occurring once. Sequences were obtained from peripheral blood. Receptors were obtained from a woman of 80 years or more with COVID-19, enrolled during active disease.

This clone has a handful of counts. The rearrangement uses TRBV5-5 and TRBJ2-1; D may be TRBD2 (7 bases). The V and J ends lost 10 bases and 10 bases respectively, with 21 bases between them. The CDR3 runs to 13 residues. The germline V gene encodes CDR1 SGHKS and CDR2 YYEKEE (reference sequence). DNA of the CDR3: TGTGCCGGGGGGGCCAGCGCCCATGGAGAGCAGTTCTTC. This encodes CAGGASAHGEQFF.

The CDR3 sequence: CASSYAEGQPQHF. The CDR3 nucleotides are TGTGCCAGCAGTTACGCGGAAGGCCAGCCCCAGCATTTT. The chain joins TRBV6-5 to TRBJ1-5; D remains ambiguous. Germline-derived CDR1 and CDR2 are MNHEY and SVGAGI. This CDR3 is 13 amino acids long. Trimming removed 2 bases at V and 7 bases at J, with 9 bases between.

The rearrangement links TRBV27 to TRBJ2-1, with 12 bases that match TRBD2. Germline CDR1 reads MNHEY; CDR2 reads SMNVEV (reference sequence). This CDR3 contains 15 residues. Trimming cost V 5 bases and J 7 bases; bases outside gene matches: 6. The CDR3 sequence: CASSQRLAGANEQFF. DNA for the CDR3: TGTGCCAGCAGTCAACGACTAGCGGGGGCGAATGAGCAGTTCTTC.

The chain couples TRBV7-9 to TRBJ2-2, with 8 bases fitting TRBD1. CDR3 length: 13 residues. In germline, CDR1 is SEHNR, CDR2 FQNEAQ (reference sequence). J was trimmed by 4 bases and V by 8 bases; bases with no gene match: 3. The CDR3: CASLTGGTGELFF. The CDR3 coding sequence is TGTGCCAGCCTAACAGGGGGCACCGGGGAGCTGTTTTTT.

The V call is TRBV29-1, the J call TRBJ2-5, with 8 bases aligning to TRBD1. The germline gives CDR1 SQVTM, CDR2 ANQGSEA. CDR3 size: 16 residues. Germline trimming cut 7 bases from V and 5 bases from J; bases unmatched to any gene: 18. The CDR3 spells CSGAWGLTGGDETQYF. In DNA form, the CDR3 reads TGCAGCGGGGCTTGGGGTCTTACAGGGGGTGACGAGACCCAGTACTTC.

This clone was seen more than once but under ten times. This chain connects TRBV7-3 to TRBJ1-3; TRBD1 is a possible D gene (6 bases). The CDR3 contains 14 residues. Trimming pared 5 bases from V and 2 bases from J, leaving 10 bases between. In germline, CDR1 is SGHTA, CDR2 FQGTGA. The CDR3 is CASSPGTPGNTIYF. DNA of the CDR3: TGTGCCAGCAGCCCTGGGACACCTGGAAACACCATATATTTT.

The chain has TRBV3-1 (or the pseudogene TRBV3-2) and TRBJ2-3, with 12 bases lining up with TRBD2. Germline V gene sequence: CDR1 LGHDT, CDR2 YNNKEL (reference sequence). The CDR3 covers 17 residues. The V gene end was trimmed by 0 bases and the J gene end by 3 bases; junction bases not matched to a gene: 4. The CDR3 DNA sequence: TGTGCCAGCAGCCAAGACGGGACTAGCGGGCTGACAGATACGCAGTATTTT. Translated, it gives CASSQDGTSGLTDTQYF.

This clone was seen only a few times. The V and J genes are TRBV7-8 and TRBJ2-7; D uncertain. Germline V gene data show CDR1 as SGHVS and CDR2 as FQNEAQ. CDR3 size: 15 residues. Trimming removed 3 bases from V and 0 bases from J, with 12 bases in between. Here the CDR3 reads CASSFKTESSYEQYF. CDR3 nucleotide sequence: TGTGCCAGCAGCTTCAAGACTGAAAGCTCCTACGAGCAGTACTTC.

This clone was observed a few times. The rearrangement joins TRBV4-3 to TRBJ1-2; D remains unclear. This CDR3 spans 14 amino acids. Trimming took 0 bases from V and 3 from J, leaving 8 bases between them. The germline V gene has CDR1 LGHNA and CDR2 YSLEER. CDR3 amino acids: CASSQDRTDYGYTF. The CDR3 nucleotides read TGCGCCAGCAGCCAAGATCGAACAGACTATGGCTACACCTTC.

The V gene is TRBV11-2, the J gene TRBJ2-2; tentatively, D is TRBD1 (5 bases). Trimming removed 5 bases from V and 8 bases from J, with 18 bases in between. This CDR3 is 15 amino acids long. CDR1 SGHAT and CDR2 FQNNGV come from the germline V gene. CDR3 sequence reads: CASSKNTGPGGELFF. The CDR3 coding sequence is TGTGCCAGCAGCAAGAACACGGGCCCAGGGGGGGAGCTGTTTTTT.

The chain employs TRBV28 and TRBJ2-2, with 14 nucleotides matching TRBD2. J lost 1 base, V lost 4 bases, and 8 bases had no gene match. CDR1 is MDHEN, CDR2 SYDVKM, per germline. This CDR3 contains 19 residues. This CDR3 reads CASSSPGLAGDKNTGELFF. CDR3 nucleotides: TGTGCCAGCAGTTCCCCGGGACTAGCGGGGGACAAGAACACCGGGGAGCTGTTTTTT.

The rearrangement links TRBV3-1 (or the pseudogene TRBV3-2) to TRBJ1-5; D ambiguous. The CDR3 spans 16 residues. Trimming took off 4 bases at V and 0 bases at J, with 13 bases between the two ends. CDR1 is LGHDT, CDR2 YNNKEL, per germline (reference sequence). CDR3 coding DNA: TGTGCCAGCAGCCCTAAGGCGGGCGGTAGCAATCAGCCCCAGCATTTT. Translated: CASSPKAGGSNQPQHF.

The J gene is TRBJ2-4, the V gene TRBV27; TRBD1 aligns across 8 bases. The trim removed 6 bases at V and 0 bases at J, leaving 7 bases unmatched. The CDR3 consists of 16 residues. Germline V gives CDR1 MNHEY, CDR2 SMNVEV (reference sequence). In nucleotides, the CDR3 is TGTGCCAGCAGAGACAGGGGCCTACTAGCCAAAAACATTCAGTACTTC. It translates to CASRDRGLLAKNIQYF.

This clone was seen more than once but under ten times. Here the CDR3 reads CASSRDRDSNEKLFF. CDR3 DNA: TGCGCCAGCAGCCGAGACCGGGACTCTAATGAAAAACTGTTTTTT. V and J are TRBV4-3 and TRBJ1-4, with D perhaps matching TRBD1 (5 bases). The CDR3 is 15 amino acids. V was shortened by 4 bases and J by 3 bases, with 12 bases between the two germline ends. Germline V gene data show CDR1 as LGHNA and CDR2 as YSLEER.

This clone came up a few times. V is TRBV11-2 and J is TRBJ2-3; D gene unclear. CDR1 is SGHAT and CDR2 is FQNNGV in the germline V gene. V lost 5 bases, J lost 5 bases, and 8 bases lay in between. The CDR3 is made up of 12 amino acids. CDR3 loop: CASSTARDTQYF. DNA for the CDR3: TGTGCCAGCAGCACCGCTAGAGATACGCAGTATTTT.